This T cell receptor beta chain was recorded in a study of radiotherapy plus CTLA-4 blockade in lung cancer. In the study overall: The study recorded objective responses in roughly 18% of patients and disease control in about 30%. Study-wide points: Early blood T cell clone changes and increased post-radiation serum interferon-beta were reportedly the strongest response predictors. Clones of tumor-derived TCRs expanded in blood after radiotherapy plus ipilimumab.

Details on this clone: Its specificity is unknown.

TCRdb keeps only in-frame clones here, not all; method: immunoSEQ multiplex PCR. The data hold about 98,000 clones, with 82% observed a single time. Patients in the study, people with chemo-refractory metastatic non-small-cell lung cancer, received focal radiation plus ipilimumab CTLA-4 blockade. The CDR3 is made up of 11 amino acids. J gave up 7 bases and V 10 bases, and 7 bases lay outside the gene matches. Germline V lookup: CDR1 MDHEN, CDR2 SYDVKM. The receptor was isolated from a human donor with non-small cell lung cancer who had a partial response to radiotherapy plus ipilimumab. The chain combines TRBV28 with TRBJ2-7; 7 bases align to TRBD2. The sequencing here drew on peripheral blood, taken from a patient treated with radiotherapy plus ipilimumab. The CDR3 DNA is TGTGCCACCCGACTAGCTCTAGAGCAGTACTTC. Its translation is CATRLALEQYF.